The entry that follows covers one T cell receptor beta chain sequence. What it binds is unknown. Healthy and HIV-negative, the adult donors had no recent acute infections or vaccinations. A CD45RA-negative memory subset and a CD45RA+ naive subset were separated from the CD4+ cells. This sample was taken from a study of shared clonotypes between healthy human individuals. General study results and limits: Unshared clonotypes carried lower generation probabilities than those common to all four donors.

CDR3 length: 15 amino acids. Per germline, CDR1 MDHEN and CDR2 SYDVKM. Trimming took off 0 bases at V and 0 bases at J, with 9 bases between the two ends. Libraries were prepared by immunoSEQ multiplex PCR; TCRdb keeps only in-frame clonotypes and omits some of them. The sample consists of over 400,000 clones, around 95% of them appearing once. The source is a woman in her twenties or thirties in good health. Sequencing input: naive CD4+ T cells sorted from blood. The subset is: CD45RA+ positively selected. V gene TRBV28 combines with J gene TRBJ2-7; perhaps TRBD2 as D (6 bases). This chain's CDR3 is CASSLWRRGSYEQYF. Written as DNA, the CDR3 is TGTGCCAGCAGTTTATGGAGGAGGGGCTCCTACGAGCAGTACTTC.